What follows describes a single TCR beta chain. The sample is drawn from a study of CD8+ T cells in alopecia areata. Treatment indicated: oral pan-JAK inhibitor, 5-10 mg twice daily. The V end was cut by 0 bases, the J end by 3 bases, with 6 bases between. The length of the CDR3 is 13 residues. Germline V gene data show CDR1 as GTSNPN and CDR2 as SVGIG (reference sequence). cDNA reverse transcribed from extracted RNA served as the sequencing template. Sequencing used immunoSEQ multiplex PCR; TCRdb keeps in-frame clones, though not all of them. The sample consists of about 200,000 clones, around 60% of them appearing once.

The chain employs TRBV30 and TRBJ1-3; D remains ambiguous. The specimen comprised CD4+ T cells sorted from blood, sampled at week 49, from a patient treated with tofacitinib. The receptor comes from a human donor with alopecia areata. The CDR3 coding sequence is TGTGCCTGGAGTGTCGGGTATGGAAACACCATATATTTT. The encoded protein is CAWSVGYGNTIYF.